Below are 18 T cell receptor beta chains sequenced from a single sample in a study of Ad26.COV2.S vaccination and SARS-CoV-2 variants. The treatment here: over 15 received Ad26.COV2.S at low or high dose, single or two shots; about 5 received placebo; per-sample allocation not given. On day 63 after the first injection, vaccine and placebo recipients gave samples. TCRdb's table, derived via immunoSEQ multiplex PCR, lists solely in-frame clones and lacks some. This sample has roughly 320,000 clones; 80% to 90% occur once, and the top ten carry roughly 3.1%. The material sequenced was peripheral blood, taken in a trial of Ad26.COV2.S vaccine versus placebo. These receptors were obtained from a person aged 18 to 59 who received the Ad26.COV2.S COVID-19 vaccine or a placebo.

This clone showed up just once. The chain couples TRBV6-5 to TRBJ1-1; tentatively, D is TRBD1 (5 bases). The V end lost 4 bases, the J end lost 1 base, and 13 bases lay between the germline ends. This CDR3 comprises 15 residues. Germline CDR1 and CDR2: MNHEY and SVGAGI. The CDR3 sequence is CASSWATAENTEAFF. CDR3 bases: TGTGCCAGCAGTTGGGCGACAGCGGAGAACACTGAAGCTTTCTTT.

The chain combines TRBV9 with TRBJ2-1; D remains ambiguous. The germline V gene encodes CDR1 SGDLS and CDR2 YYNGEE. The CDR3 loop spans 15 amino acids. Trimming shortened V by 0 bases and J by 7 bases, and 14 bases separated the two germline ends. CDR3 region: CASSVDGVLGNEQFF. CDR3 in DNA: TGTGCCAGCAGCGTAGACGGCGTTCTGGGGAATGAGCAGTTCTTC. Using reference TRBV9 and TRBJ2-1 for the parts outside the CDR3, the full variable domain is DSGVTQTPKHLITATGQRVTLRCSPRSGDLSVYWYQQSLDQGLQFLIQYYNGEERAKGNILERFSAQQFPDLHSELNLSSLELGDSALYFCASSVDGVLGNEQFFGPGTRLTVL.

The V gene is TRBV5-1, the J gene TRBJ1-2, with 8 bases identical to TRBD1. Trimming removed 2 bases from V and 7 bases from J; junction bases left unmatched: 16. Germline lookup yields CDR1 SGHRS and CDR2 YFSETQ. CDR3 length: 17 amino acids. Written as DNA, the CDR3 is TGCGCCAGCAGCTTTGATAAAACTAGAACAGGGGGGACTGGCTACACCTTC. Translation: CASSFDKTRTGGTGYTF.

The chain has TRBV7-3 and TRBJ2-2; 9 nucleotides agree with TRBD2. The CDR3 is 19 amino acids. Germline lookup yields CDR1 SGHTA and CDR2 FQGTGA. V shed 2 bases and J 4 bases; nucleotides not matched to a gene: 14. CDR3 bases: TGTGCCAGCAGCTTAGCCCCGGGGCTAGCGGGGACACCCACCGGGGAGCTGTTTTTT. This sequence encodes CASSLAPGLAGTPTGELFF.

The V and J genes are TRBV12-3 or TRBV12-4 and TRBJ2-5; no reliable D call. CDR3 length: 13 residues. Trimming shortened V by 3 bases and J by 5 bases, and 10 bases separated the two germline ends. This CDR3 reads CASSFLVWETQYF. In DNA form, the CDR3 reads TGTGCCAGCAGTTTCCTAGTCTGGGAGACCCAGTACTTC.

The chain recombines TRBV7-8 with TRBJ2-7; TRBD2 matches 9 bases. Germline assignment: CDR1 SGHVS and CDR2 FQNEAQ. Trimming at V came to 4 bases and at J to 0 bases, leaving 7 bases not matched to a gene. The CDR3 is made up of 16 amino acids. The CDR3 DNA reads TGTGCCAGCAGCTCCAACCCGGGACTAGCCTCCTACGAGCAGTACTTC. Its protein product is CASSSNPGLASYEQYF.

The gene calls are TRBV5-6 and TRBJ2-5; D gene unclear. This CDR3 has 14 amino acids. CDR1 is SGHDT and CDR2 is YYEEEE in the germline V gene. Between the trimmed V and J ends, which lost 1 base and 9 bases, there was a span of 16 bases. CDR3 nucleotide sequence: TGTGCCAGCAGCTTGTTCGACAACTTAAGGGCCCAGTACTTC. Translated, it gives CASSLFDNLRAQYF. Full variable domain (missing parts from reference TRBV5-6 and TRBJ2-5): DAGVTQSPTHLIKTRGQQVTLRCSPKSGHDTVSWYQQALGQGPQFIFQYYEEEERQRGNFPDRFSGHQFPNYSSELNVNALLLGDSALYLCASSLFDNLRAQYFGPGTRLLVL.

V and J are TRBV2 and TRBJ1-3, with D maybe TRBD1 (5 bases). Trimming removed 6 bases from V and 3 bases from J, with 6 bases in between. In germline, CDR1 is SNHLY, CDR2 FYNNEI. The CDR3 sequence is 12 residues long. The CDR3 loop reads CASRGDGNTIYF. The CDR3 nucleotides are TGTGCCAGCAGGGGGGATGGAAACACCATATATTTT.

This clone was observed a handful of times. Other nucleotide sequences in the sample specify the same CDR3. The chain carries TRBV18 and TRBJ2-5; unclear D gene. Deletions cut 3 bases from V and 0 bases from J, with 5 bases between. The CDR3 loop spans 13 amino acids. Per the germline V gene, CDR1 is KGHSH and CDR2 is LQKENI. The CDR3 DNA follows: TGTGCCAGCTCACCCCCGTACCAAGAGACCCAGTACTTC. Protein: CASSPPYQETQYF.

The CDR3 DNA is TGTGCCAGCAGCTTAGGGATAGCGGGGACATGGGCTTCACCCCTCCACTTT. It translates to CASSLGIAGTWASPLHF. V gene TRBV7-8 combines with J gene TRBJ1-6, with D maybe TRBD1 (6 bases). Trimming removed 1 base at V and 9 bases at J, with 19 bases between. The germline V gene has CDR1 SGHVS and CDR2 FQNEAQ. CDR3 size: 17 residues. Variable domain in full (rest from reference TRBV7-8 and TRBJ1-6): GAGVSQSPRYKVAKRGQDVALRCDPISGHVSLFWYQQALGQGPEFLTYFQNEAQLDKSGLPSDRFFAERPEGSVSTLKIQRTQQEDSAVYLCASSLGIAGTWASPLHFGNGTRLTVT.

This clone showed up just once. The CDR3: CASSTSGGRTDTQYF. CDR3 sequence (DNA): TGTGCCAGCAGCACCTCAGGGGGGCGCACAGATACGCAGTATTTT. V and J are TRBV7-3 and TRBJ2-3; D is possibly TRBD1 (7 bases). V was shortened by 5 bases and J by 1 base, with 13 bases between the two germline ends. CDR3 length: 15 amino acids. CDR1 SGHTA and CDR2 FQGTGA come from the germline V gene.

The chain is built from TRBV5-4 and TRBJ1-1, with D possibly being TRBD1 (5 bases). The CDR3 loop spans 15 amino acids. V lost 3 bases and J 6 bases, leaving 18 bases between the germline ends. CDR1 SGHNT and CDR2 YYREEE come from the germline V gene (reference sequence). CDR3 DNA sequence: TGTGCCAGCAGCTCAAAGCGACTGACAGAGGCTGAAGCTTTCTTT. Protein product: CASSSKRLTEAEAFF.

The rearrangement links TRBV6-5 to TRBJ2-1; D unclear. Per the germline V gene, CDR1 is MNHEY and CDR2 is SVGAGI. The CDR3 totals 15 residues. Trimming cost V 2 bases and J 9 bases, with 17 bases left between them. CDR3 coding DNA: TGTGCCAGCAGTTACGGTCTCTATGGCCCAAGTGAGCAGTTCTTC. Protein sequence: CASSYGLYGPSEQFF.

Details on this clone: Other DNA sequences in this specimen translate into the identical CDR3. The genes are TRBV15 and TRBJ1-1, with D uncertain. The CDR3 is 13 residues long. Trimming pared 4 bases from V and 1 base from J, leaving 7 bases between. Germline V gene data show CDR1 as LNHNV and CDR2 as YYDKDF (reference sequence). As DNA, the CDR3 is TGTGCCACCAGCAAAGGCGGGAACACTGAAGCTTTCTTT. Translating gives CATSKGGNTEAFF.

This clone was recorded only once. The V gene is TRBV30, the J gene TRBJ2-7, with D unclear. The germline gives CDR1 GTSNPN, CDR2 SVGIG (reference sequence). V was trimmed by 1 base and J by 5 bases, leaving 12 bases between them. There are 13 residues in the CDR3. CDR3 coding DNA: TGTGCCTGGAGTGCGGGCCCCCCCCACGAGCAGTACTTC. This gives the protein CAWSAGPPHEQYF.

V usage is TRBV15 and J usage is TRBJ2-4; D gene ambiguous. Germline assignment: CDR1 LNHNV and CDR2 YYDKDF (reference sequence). V gave up 0 bases and J gave up 2 bases, with 8 bases separating them. The CDR3 runs to 15 residues. CDR3 nucleotide sequence: TGTGCCACCAGCAGAGAAGGGTGGACCAAAAACATTCAGTACTTC. It specifies CATSREGWTKNIQYF. Filled out from reference TRBV15 and TRBJ2-4, the complete variable domain reads DAMVIQNPRYQVTQFGKPVTLSCSQTLNHNVMYWYQQKSSQAPKLLFHYYDKDFNNEADTPDNFQSRRPNTSFCFLDIRSPGLGDTAMYLCATSREGWTKNIQYFGAGTRLSVL.

The chain uses TRBV7-8 and TRBJ1-6; 7 bases are a match to TRBD1. The CDR3 totals 14 residues. The germline V gene has CDR1 SGHVS and CDR2 FQNEAQ. After removal of 5 bases from V and 6 bases from J, the junction contained 4 bases not matched to a gene. CDR3 bases: TGTGCCAGCAGCCCGGGACAGACTAATTCACCCCTCCACTTT. Translating it yields CASSPGQTNSPLHF. The full variable domain, rest sourced from reference TRBV7-8 and TRBJ1-6, is GAGVSQSPRYKVAKRGQDVALRCDPISGHVSLFWYQQALGQGPEFLTYFQNEAQLDKSGLPSDRFFAERPEGSVSTLKIQRTQQEDSAVYLCASSPGQTNSPLHFGNGTRLTVT.

V usage is TRBV14 and J usage is TRBJ2-2, with 7 bases aligning to TRBD1. This CDR3 comprises 14 residues. With 4 bases clipped from V and 7 bases from J, the junction kept 6 bases outside the gene matches. Germline V lookup: CDR1 SGHDN, CDR2 FVKESK. The DNA for the CDR3 is TGTGCCAGCAGCCCGGATAGGGGGCGCGGGGAGCTGTTTTTT. Protein sequence: CASSPDRGRGELFF.